This TCR beta chain is drawn from a study of Ad26.COV2.S vaccination and SARS-CoV-2 variants. The assay was immunoSEQ multiplex PCR, and TCRdb's table has in-frame clones only and misses some. Found here are 97,000 or so clones, 60% to 85% of them singletons; the top ten hold roughly 17%. The clonotype was recovered from a human donor who had recovered from COVID-19. The source material was peripheral blood, sampled after recovery from COVID-19.

CDR3 coding DNA: TGTGCCAGCAGCTTAGTTTCAGGGGACTATAGCAATCAGCCCCAGCATTTT. This gives the protein CASSLVSGDYSNQPQHF. The chain has TRBV7-9 and TRBJ1-5; TRBD1 is a possible D gene (6 bases). This CDR3 spans 17 amino acids. V lost 1 base to trimming and J lost 0 bases, with 13 bases between them. Germline CDR1 and CDR2: SEHNR and FQNEAQ (reference sequence). Full variable domain (remainder filled in from reference TRBV7-9 and TRBJ1-5): DTGVSQNPRHKITKRGQNVTFRCDPISEHNRLYWYRQTLGQGPEFLTYFQNEAQLEKSRLLSDRFSAERPKGSFSTLEIQRTEQGDSAMYLCASSLVSGDYSNQPQHFGDGTRLSIL.